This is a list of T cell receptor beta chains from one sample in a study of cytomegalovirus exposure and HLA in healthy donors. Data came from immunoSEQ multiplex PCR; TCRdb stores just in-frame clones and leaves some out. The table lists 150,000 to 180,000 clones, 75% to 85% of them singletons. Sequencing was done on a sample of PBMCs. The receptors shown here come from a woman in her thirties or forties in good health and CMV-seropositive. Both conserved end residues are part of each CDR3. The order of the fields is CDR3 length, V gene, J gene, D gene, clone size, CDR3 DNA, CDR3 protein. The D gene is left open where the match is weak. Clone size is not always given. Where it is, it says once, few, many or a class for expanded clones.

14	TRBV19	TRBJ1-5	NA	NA	TGTGCCAGCTGGGGGCGTGTGGACAATCAGCCCCAGCATTTT	CASWGRVDNQPQHF
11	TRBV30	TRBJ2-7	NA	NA	TGTGCCTGGAGTGCCGGTTACGAGCAGTACTTC	CAWSAGYEQYF
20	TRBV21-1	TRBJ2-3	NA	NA	TGTGCCAGCAGCAACTGTCGACTACAATCCAGCCCCTCCGCCGCAGATACGCAGTATTTT	CASSNCRLQSSPSAADTQYF
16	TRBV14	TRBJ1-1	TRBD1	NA	TGTGCCAGCAGCCAAGGAGACAGGGGGCGACCCACTGAAGCTTTCTTT	CASSQGDRGRPTEAFF
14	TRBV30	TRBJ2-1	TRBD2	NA	TGTGCCTGGAGTCCGGGACTAGCGGGAGCTTGGCAGTTCTTC	CAWSPGLAGAWQFF
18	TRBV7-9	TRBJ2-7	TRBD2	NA	TGTGCCAGCAGCGCAACGCCCGGGGGGGTTGGGGGGGTATACGAGCAGTACTTC	CASSATPGGVGGVYEQYF
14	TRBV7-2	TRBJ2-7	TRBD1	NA	TGTGCCAGCAGCTTGGGGGACAGGACACACGAGCAGTACTTC	CASSLGDRTHEQYF
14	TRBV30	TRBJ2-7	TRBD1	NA	TGTGCCTGGAGTTCCCTAGACAGGGGCTACGAGCAGTACTTC	CAWSSLDRGYEQYF
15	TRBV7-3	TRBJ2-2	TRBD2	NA	TGTGCCAGCAGCCCTAGCGGGAGCAGCACCGGGGAGCTGTTTTTT	CASSPSGSSTGELFF
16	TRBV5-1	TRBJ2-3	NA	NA	TGCGCCAGCAGCAATACGACAGGTCCGGGCACAGATACGCAGTATTTT	CASSNTTGPGTDTQYF
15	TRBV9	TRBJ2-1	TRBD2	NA	TGTGCCAGCAGCCCCCAAGGTAGCGGGAGAGATGAGCAGTTCTTC	CASSPQGSGRDEQFF
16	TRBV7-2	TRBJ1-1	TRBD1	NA	TGTGCCAGCAGCTCGCCGACAGGGACAGGGGTCACTGAAGCTTTCTTT	CASSSPTGTGVTEAFF
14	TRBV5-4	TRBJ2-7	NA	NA	TGTGCCAGCAGCTTGGACAGGAGAAGTAACGAGCAGTACTTC	CASSLDRRSNEQYF
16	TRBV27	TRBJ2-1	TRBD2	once	TGTGCCAGCAGTCCGGGGCGGCCCTCGGGAGGCAATGAGCAGTTCTTC	CASSPGRPSGGNEQFF
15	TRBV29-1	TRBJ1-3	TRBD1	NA	TGCAGCGCACAACCTTTCACAGGGGCTGGAAACACCATATATTTT	CSAQPFTGAGNTIYF
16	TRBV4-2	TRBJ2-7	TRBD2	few	TGTGCCAGCAGCCAAGATGCATTAGCGGGAGTAAGTGAGCAGTACTTC	CASSQDALAGVSEQYF
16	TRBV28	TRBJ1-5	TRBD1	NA	TGTGCCAGCAGTTCCCCTTCGACAGGGGGCAATCAGCCCCAGCATTTT	CASSSPSTGGNQPQHF
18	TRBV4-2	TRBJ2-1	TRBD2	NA	TGTGCCAGCAGCCAAGACCCGGCGCGGGAGGGCCACGACAATGAGCAGTTCTTC	CASSQDPAREGHDNEQFF
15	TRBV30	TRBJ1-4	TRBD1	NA	TGTGCCTGGAGTAGATCCATAGGGGGCGTAGAAAAACTGTTTTTT	CAWSRSIGGVEKLFF
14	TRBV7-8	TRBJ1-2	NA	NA	TGTGCCAGCAGCCCCTTGGGGGAGGGATATGGCTACACCTTC	CASSPLGEGYGYTF
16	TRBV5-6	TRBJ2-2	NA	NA	TGTGCCAGCAGCTTGGGCCTAGCGCTTAACACCGGGGAGCTGTTTTTT	CASSLGLALNTGELFF
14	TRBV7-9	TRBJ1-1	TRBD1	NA	TGTGCCAGCAGCTACAGACAGGGGGACGGTGAAGCTTTCTTT	CASSYRQGDGEAFF
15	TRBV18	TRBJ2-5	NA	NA	TGTGCCAGCTCGCGCGGGGTGGGTATCCAAGAGACCCAGTACTTC	CASSRGVGIQETQYF
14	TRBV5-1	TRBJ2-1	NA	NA	TGCGCCAGCAGTCTTCGGGGTAGGTGGGATGAGCAGTTCTTC	CASSLRGRWDEQFF
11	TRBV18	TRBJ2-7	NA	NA	TGTGCCAGCTCACTGGGCCCCGAGCAGTACTTC	CASSLGPEQYF